This TCR beta chain stems from a study of T cell responses to AZD1222 COVID-19 vaccine. Study findings and constraints: Females made up more of the donors, who were largely white British, and clonal diversity may have come out too low. Variant regions that are unmutated are reportedly the target of nearly half of spike-specific TCRs. Spike-specific TCR breadth and depth went up after people got two AZD1222 doses. Researchers report vaccine-associated CD4 TCRs spanning spike, with dominance at 160-218 and 743-854.

To note about this clone: Its matching antigen is unknown.

TCRdb's copy holds only in-frame clones and misses some; the assay was immunoSEQ multiplex PCR. The sample shows some 190,000 clones, around 90% of them seen only once. The sequenced sample was peripheral blood, obtained 28 days after the second AZD1222 dose. This receptor was identified in an adult who received the AZD1222 COVID-19 vaccine.

The CDR3 DNA is TGTGCCAGCAGTCTCCTGATAGGACTAGCGCCCACCGGGGAGCTGTTTTTT. Translated: CASSLLIGLAPTGELFF. The chain combines TRBV7-2 with TRBJ2-2; 9 nucleotides line up with TRBD2. V trimming: 6 bases; J trimming: 4 bases; junction bases outside the gene matches: 12. The germline gives CDR1 SGHTA, CDR2 FQGNSA. The length of the CDR3 is 17 residues.